The table lists the clone carrying this TCR beta chain with many counts. The lymph nodes were axillary draining lymph nodes from breast cancer patients. This specimen comes from a study of breast tumors, draining lymph nodes, adjacent tissues. TCRdb reanalysed the multiplex PCR reads using MiXCR and keeps one entry per CDR3 protein. The table shows about 200,000 distinct CDR3 sequences, with less than 40% occurring only once. The CDR3 contains 15 residues. Trimming cost V 3 bases and J 0 bases, with 10 bases left between them. The TCR sequence derives from a female donor with breast cancer. Some clones in this sample may be carry-over from other donors' samples. Material for sequencing was axillary lymph node tissue. V and J are TRBV12-3 or TRBV12-4 and TRBJ2-3, with TRBD1 as a possible D gene (5 bases). In DNA form, the CDR3 reads TGTGCCAGCAGTTTCCACAGGCAGAGCACAGATACGCAGTATTTT. Its translation is CASSFHRQSTDTQYF.